The source of this T cell receptor (beta chain) is a study of blood T cell repertoires in COVID-19. In the original analysis: Amplifying reference gene primers gave estimates of nucleated cell counts. TCRdb's copy holds only in-frame clones and misses some; the assay was immunoSEQ multiplex PCR. The V and J calls and clone size were taken over from that table, and D and trimming were inferred from the DNA. The profile shows about 89,000 clones, around 75% of them singletons. CDR3 size: 15 residues. Germline CDR1 reads SGHTA; CDR2 reads FQGTGA. J gave up 5 bases and V 4 bases, and 9 bases lay outside the gene matches.

The receptor's source is a man between 65 and 79 years old with COVID-19, enrolled during active disease. The sequencing input was peripheral blood. The chain uses TRBV7-3 and TRBJ2-5; TRBD1 aligns across 8 bases. CDR3 loop: CASSSNPGGRETQYF. The CDR3 DNA reads TGTGCCAGCAGCTCAAACCCAGGGGGCCGGGAGACCCAGTACTTC.